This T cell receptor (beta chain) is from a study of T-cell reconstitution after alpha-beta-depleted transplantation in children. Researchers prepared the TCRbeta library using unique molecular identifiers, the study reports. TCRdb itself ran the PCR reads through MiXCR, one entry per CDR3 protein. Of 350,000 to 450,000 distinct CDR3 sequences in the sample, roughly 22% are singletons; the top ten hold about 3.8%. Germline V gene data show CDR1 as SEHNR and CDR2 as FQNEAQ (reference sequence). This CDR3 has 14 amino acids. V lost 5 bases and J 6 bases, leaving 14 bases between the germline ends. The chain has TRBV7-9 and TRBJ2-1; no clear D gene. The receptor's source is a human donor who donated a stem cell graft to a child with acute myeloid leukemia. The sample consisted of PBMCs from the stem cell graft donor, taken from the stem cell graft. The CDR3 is CASSPPKAANEQFF. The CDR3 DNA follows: TGTGCCAGCAGCCCCCCCAAGGCCGCCAATGAGCAGTTCTTC.